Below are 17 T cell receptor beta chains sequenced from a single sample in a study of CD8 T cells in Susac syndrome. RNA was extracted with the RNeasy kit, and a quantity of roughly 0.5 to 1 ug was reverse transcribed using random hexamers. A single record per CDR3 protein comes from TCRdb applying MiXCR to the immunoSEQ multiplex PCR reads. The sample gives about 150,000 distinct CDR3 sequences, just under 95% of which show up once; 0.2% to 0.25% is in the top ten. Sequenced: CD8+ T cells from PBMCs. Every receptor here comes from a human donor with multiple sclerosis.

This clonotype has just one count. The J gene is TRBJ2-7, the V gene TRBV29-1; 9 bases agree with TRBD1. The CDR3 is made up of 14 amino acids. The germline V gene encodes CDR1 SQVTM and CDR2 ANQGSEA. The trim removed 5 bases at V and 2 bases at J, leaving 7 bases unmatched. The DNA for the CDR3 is TGCAGCGTTCAGGACAGGGGCGGCCCCTACGAGCAGTACTTC. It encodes CSVQDRGGPYEQYF.

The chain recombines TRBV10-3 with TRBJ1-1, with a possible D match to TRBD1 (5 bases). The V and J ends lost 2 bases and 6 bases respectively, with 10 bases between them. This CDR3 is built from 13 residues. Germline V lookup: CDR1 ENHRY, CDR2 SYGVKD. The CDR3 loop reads CAISEKGQAEAFF. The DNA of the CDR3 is TGTGCCATCAGTGAGAAGGGGCAGGCTGAAGCTTTCTTT.

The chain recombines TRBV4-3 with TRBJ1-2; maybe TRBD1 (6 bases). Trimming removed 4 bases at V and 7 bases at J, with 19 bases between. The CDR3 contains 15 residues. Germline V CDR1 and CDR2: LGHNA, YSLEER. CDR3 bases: TGCGCCAGCAGCCCTAGCAGGGGAATACGAGCTGGCTACACCTTC. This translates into CASSPSRGIRAGYTF.

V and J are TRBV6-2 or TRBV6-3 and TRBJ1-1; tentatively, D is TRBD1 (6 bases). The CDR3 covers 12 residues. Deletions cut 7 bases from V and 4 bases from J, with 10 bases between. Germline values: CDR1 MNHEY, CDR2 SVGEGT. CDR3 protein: CASTRGSTEAFF. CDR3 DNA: TGTGCCAGCACCAGGGGAAGCACTGAAGCTTTCTTT.

CDR3 residues: CAWSADHNQPQHF. The CDR3, as DNA: TGTGCCTGGAGTGCAGACCACAATCAGCCCCAGCATTTT. The chain uses TRBV30 and TRBJ1-5; D not certain. This CDR3 has 13 residues. V lost 1 base and J 3 bases, leaving 7 bases between the germline ends. Germline V lookup: CDR1 GTSNPN, CDR2 SVGIG (reference sequence).

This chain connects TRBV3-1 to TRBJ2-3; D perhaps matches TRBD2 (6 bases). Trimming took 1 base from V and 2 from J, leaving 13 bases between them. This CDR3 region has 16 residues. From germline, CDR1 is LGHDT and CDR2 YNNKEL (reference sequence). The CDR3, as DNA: TGTGCCAGCAGCCAAGTGAGTAGCGGAATCACAGATACGCAGTATTTT. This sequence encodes CASSQVSSGITDTQYF.

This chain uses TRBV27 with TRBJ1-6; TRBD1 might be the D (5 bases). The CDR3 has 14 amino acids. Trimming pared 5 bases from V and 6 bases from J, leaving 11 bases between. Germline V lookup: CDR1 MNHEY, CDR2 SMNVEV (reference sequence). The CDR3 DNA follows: TGTGCCAGCAGTGGGGCGCGGAGTAATTCACCCCTCCACTTT. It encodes CASSGARSNSPLHF.

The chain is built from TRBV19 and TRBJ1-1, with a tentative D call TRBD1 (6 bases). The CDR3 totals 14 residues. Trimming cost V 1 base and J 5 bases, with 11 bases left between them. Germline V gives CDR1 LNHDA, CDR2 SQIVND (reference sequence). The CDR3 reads CASSIGVRGTEAFF. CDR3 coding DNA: TGTGCCAGTAGTATAGGAGTAAGGGGGACTGAAGCTTTCTTT.

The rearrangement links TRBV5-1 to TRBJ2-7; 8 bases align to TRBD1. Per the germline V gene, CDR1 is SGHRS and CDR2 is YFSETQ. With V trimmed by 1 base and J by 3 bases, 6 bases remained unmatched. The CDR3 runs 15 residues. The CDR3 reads CASSLTQGEFYEQYF. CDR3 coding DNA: TGCGCCAGCAGCTTGACACAGGGGGAGTTCTACGAGCAGTACTTC.

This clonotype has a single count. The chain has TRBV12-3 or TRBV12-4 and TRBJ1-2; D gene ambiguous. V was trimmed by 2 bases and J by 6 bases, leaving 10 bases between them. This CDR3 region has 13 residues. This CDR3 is CASSLTPGHGYTF. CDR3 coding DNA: TGTGCCAGCAGTTTAACCCCCGGGCATGGCTACACCTTC.

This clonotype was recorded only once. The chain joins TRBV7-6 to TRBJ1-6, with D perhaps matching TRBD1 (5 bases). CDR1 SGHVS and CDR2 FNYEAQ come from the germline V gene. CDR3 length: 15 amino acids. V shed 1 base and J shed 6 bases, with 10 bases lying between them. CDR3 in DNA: TGTGCCAGCAGCTTAGATGGGGGACTTAATTCACCCCTCCACTTT. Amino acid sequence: CASSLDGGLNSPLHF.

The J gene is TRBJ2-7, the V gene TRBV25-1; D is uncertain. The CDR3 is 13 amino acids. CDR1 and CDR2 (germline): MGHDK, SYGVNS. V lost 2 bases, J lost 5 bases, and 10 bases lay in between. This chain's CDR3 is CASSEKYSDEQYF. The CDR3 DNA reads TGTGCCAGCAGTGAAAAATACAGTGACGAGCAGTACTTC.

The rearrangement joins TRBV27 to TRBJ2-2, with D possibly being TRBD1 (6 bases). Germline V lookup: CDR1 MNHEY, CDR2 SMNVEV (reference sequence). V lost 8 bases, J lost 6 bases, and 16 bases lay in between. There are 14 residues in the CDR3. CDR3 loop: CASGGPNRSGELFF. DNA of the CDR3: TGTGCCAGCGGGGGCCCCAACCGGTCCGGGGAGCTGTTTTTT.

The DNA for the CDR3 is TGCAGCGTTGGTACCAGGGGATCGGGGGTTGACTATGGCTACACCTTC. Translated, it gives CSVGTRGSGVDYGYTF. The V gene is TRBV29-1, the J gene TRBJ1-2; perhaps TRBD1 as D (6 bases). Deletions cut 4 bases from V and 3 bases from J, with 21 bases between. Germline V gives CDR1 SQVTM, CDR2 ANQGSEA. CDR3 length: 16 amino acids.

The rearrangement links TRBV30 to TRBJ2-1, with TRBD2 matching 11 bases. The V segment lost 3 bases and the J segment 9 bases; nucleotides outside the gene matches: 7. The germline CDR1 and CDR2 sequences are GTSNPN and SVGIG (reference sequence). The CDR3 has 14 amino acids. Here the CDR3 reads CAWRVSGGAGEQFF. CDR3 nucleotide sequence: TGTGCCTGGAGAGTTAGCGGGGGGGCAGGTGAGCAGTTCTTC. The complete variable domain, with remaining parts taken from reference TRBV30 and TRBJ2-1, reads SQTIHQWPATLVQPVGSPLSLECTVEGTSNPNLYWYRQAAGRGLQLLFYSVGIGQISSEVPQNLSASRPQDRQFILSSKKLLLSDSGFYLCAWRVSGGAGEQFFGPGTRLTVL.

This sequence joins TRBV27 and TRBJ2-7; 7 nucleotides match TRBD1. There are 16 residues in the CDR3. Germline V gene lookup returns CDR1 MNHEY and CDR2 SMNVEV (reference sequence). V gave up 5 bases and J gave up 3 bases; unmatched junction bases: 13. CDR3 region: CASSTPSSGQIYEQYF. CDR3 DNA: TGTGCCAGCAGTACTCCATCCTCGGGACAGATCTACGAGCAGTACTTC.

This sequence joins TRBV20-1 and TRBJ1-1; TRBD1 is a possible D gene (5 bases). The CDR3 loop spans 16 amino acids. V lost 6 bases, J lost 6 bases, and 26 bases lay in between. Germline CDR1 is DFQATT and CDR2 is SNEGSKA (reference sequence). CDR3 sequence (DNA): TGCAGTGCCGAGGACCTTGGGGCCGACCCGAGGGCTGAAGCTTTCTTT. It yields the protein CSAEDLGADPRAEAFF.